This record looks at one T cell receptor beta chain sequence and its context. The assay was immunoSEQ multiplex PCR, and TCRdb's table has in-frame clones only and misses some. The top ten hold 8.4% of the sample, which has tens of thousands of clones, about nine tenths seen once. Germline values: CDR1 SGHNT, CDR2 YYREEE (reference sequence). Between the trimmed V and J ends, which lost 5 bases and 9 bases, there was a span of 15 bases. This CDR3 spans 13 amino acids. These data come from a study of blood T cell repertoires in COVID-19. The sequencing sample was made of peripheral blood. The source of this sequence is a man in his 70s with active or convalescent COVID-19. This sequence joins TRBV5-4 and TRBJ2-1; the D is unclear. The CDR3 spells CASRPSRLGEQFF. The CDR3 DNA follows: TGTGCCAGCAGGCCGAGTCGTCTAGGTGAGCAGTTCTTC.